The source of this T cell receptor (beta chain) is a study of blood T cell repertoires in COVID-19. This CDR3 spans 12 amino acids. V lost 8 bases, J lost 6 bases, and 1 base stayed unmatched. Only in-frame clones appear in the TCRdb table, and some are missing; sequencing was by immunoSEQ multiplex PCR. The table records tens of thousands of clones, 65% to 90% of them present only once. The chain uses TRBV12-3 or TRBV12-4 and TRBJ1-5, with 10 nucleotides matching TRBD1. The sequenced sample consisted of peripheral blood. The receptor comes from a man in his thirties or forties with COVID-19, enrolled during active disease. The CDR3 nucleotides are TGTGCCAGCGGACAGGGGGGTCAGCCCCAGCATTTT. Protein sequence: CASGQGGQPQHF.